The 19 T cell receptor beta chains given below trace back to one sample, sequenced in a study of tumor-infiltrating lymphocytes in primary liver carcinoma. Production of TCR beta cDNA used about 500 ng total RNA together with a constant-region primer. Library construction for TCR beta comprised three nested multiplex PCR rounds performed with slightly modified ARM-PCR. TRBV1-TRBV30 forward and Cbeta reverse primers drove the first two roughly 10-cycle rounds. TCRdb independently ran MiXCR on the multiplex PCR reads; one entry per CDR3 protein. The sample gives 300,000 to 400,000 distinct CDR3 sequences, less than 75% of which show up once; about 6% is in the top ten. RNA was extracted from whole blood without cell sorting, alongside germline DNA. Sequenced: peripheral blood. The receptors were sampled from a man aged 40-55 years with primary liver carcinoma and hepatitis B virus infection.

V usage is TRBV6-1 and J usage is TRBJ1-1; D unresolved. The CDR3 has 12 amino acids. Trimming shortened V by 10 bases and J by 0 bases, and 9 bases separated the two germline ends. CDR1 is MNHNS and CDR2 is SASEGT in the germline V gene. The CDR3 bases are TGTGCCACTGCGATAATGAACACTGAAGCTTTCTTT. Translated, it gives CATAIMNTEAFF.

The chain recombines TRBV6-2 or TRBV6-3 with TRBJ2-7, with unresolved D. The CDR3 totals 14 residues. V shed 8 bases and J shed 3 bases, with 17 bases lying between them. Germline V gene lookup returns CDR1 MNHEY and CDR2 SVGEGT. The CDR3 DNA sequence: TGTGCCAGCCTGTCGACTCGTAATCTCTACGAGCAGTACTTC. It is translated as CASLSTRNLYEQYF.

In this sample, this clonotype turned up a few times. J is TRBJ2-7 and V is TRBV10-1; 7 nucleotides match TRBD1. This CDR3 region has 16 residues. Unmatched junction bases numbered 13, after V lost 4 bases and J lost 4 bases. Per the germline V gene, CDR1 is WNHNN and CDR2 is SYGVQD (reference sequence). CDR3 residues: CASSVPTGQVAYEQYF. In nucleotides, the CDR3 is TGCGCCAGCAGTGTCCCGACAGGGCAAGTCGCTTACGAGCAGTACTTC.

This clonotype turned up a few times. The chain combines TRBV6-2 or TRBV6-3 with TRBJ2-3; tentatively, D is TRBD1 or TRBD2 (8 bases each). Germline CDR1 is MNHEY and CDR2 is SVGEGT. The CDR3 consists of 21 residues. Trimming cost V 0 bases and J 2 bases, with 27 bases left between them. CDR3 sequence reads: CASSYSSDRGGVAGTTDTQYF. In nucleotides, the CDR3 is TGTGCCAGCAGTTACTCGAGTGACAGGGGAGGAGTAGCGGGAACCACAGATACGCAGTATTTT.

This CDR3 is CASSYSRDMSLEAFF. CDR3 sequence (DNA): TGTGCCAGCAGTTACTCCCGGGACATGTCACTTGAAGCTTTCTTT. The V call is TRBV6-5, the J call TRBJ1-1; perhaps TRBD1 as D (6 bases). Between the trimmed V and J ends, which lost 0 bases and 7 bases, there was a span of 15 bases. The CDR3 consists of 15 residues. Germline V gene sequence: CDR1 MNHEY, CDR2 SVGAGI.

With regard to this clonotype: A read error may be the cause here, since a much bigger clone is one base away. The chain recombines TRBV6-1 with TRBJ2-2; 7 positions agree with TRBD2. The CDR3 is made up of 14 amino acids. Per germline, CDR1 MNHNS and CDR2 SASEGT. The CDR3 coding sequence is TGTGCCAGCAACGGCGGGAGCGGTGGCGGGGATCTGTTTTTT. As protein: CASNGGSGGGDLFF.

Comments on this clonotype: A much larger clone lies a single base off, so this may be a read error. Written as DNA, the CDR3 is TGTGCCAGCAGAGGGACAGCAACCGCGGAGCTGTTTTTT. This sequence encodes CASRGTATAELFF. V usage is TRBV6-6 and J usage is TRBJ2-2; the match to TRBD1 covers 7 bases. Germline V CDR1 and CDR2: MNHNY, SVGAGI (reference sequence). CDR3 size: 13 residues.

This clonotype came up a few times. The chain has TRBV28 and TRBJ2-1, with a tentative D call TRBD2 (6 bases). V was trimmed by 1 base and J by 2 bases, leaving 9 bases between them. The length of the CDR3 is 15 residues. Germline V gene lookup returns CDR1 MDHEN and CDR2 SYDVKM. CDR3 loop: CASSLSGGTYNEQFF. The CDR3 region has the DNA TGTGCCAGCAGTTTATCGGGCGGGACCTACAATGAGCAGTTCTTC.

Worth noting for this clonotype: This could be a read error, since a much larger clone is one nucleotide away. The chain combines TRBV10-3 with TRBJ2-2, with 7 positions matching TRBD2. CDR1 and CDR2 from the germline V gene are ENHRY and SYGVKD. J lost 6 bases, V lost 4 bases, and 11 bases had no gene match. The CDR3 is made up of 16 amino acids. The CDR3 coding sequence is TGTGCCATCAGTGGGGCGGGAGACGCGAGCGCCGGGGAGCTGTTTTTT. Its translation: CAISGAGDASAGELFF.

Remarks on this clonotype: The germline gene is not matched at one end of the junction; a read error may be the cause. This chain links TRBV4-2 with TRBJ2-7; TRBD2 matches 7 bases. Germline V gene data show CDR1 as LGHNA and CDR2 as YNFKEQ. The CDR3 runs 13 residues. The CDR3 is CVSSQQVDREVCF. CDR3 sequence (DNA): TGTGTCAGCAGCCAACAGGTGGATCGGGAGGTCTGCTTC.

About this clonotype itself: At one end the junction does not follow the germline gene, possibly because of a read error. The chain recombines TRBV4-2 with TRBJ1-6; a weak D match, TRBD1 (6 bases). The CDR3 runs 14 residues. The germline V gene has CDR1 LGHNA and CDR2 YNFKEQ. CDR3 protein: CVSSQDDRSSPLHF. For the CDR3, the DNA is TGTGTCAGCAGTCAAGATGACAGGTCTTCACCCCTCCACTTT.

On this clonotype itself: An end of the junction does not agree with germline; a read error may underlie this. CDR3 region: CTSSLGQTRDTQYF. CDR3 nucleotides: TGTACCAGCAGCTTGGGGCAGACCAGGGATACGCAGTATTTT. The V gene is TRBV5-5, the J gene TRBJ2-3; maybe TRBD1 (5 bases). Germline V gives CDR1 SGHKS, CDR2 YYEKEE (reference sequence). This CDR3 is 14 amino acids long.

With regard to this clonotype: A much larger clone differs by one base, so this may be a read error. The V and J genes are TRBV5-4 and TRBJ2-2, with D perhaps matching TRBD2 (5 bases). Germline V gene sequence: CDR1 SGHNT, CDR2 YYREEE (reference sequence). The CDR3 consists of 13 residues. The CDR3 DNA reads as TGTGCCAGCAGCTTGGAGAGCACCGGGGAGCTGCTTTTT. Translation gives CASSLESTGELLF.

This chain connects TRBV5-5 to TRBJ2-5; 9 bases match TRBD2. Per germline, CDR1 SGHKS and CDR2 YYEKEE (reference sequence). The CDR3 has 17 amino acids. V shed 0 bases, J shed 6 bases, and the junction held 12 bases outside the gene matches. The DNA of the CDR3 is TGTGCCAGCAGCTTGGCGGCTAGCGGGACTATGGTTCAGACCCAGTACTTC. Amino acids: CASSLAASGTMVQTQYF.

As for this clonotype: A read error may account for a junction end that differs from germline. The rearrangement uses TRBV12-3 or TRBV12-4 and TRBJ1-5; D possibly corresponds to TRBD1 (5 bases). This CDR3 has 15 residues. The CDR3 here is CASSLTEGNNQPHHF. Here the CDR3 DNA reads TGTGCCAGCAGCCTGACAGAGGGTAACAATCAGCCCCATCATTTT.

As to this clonotype: A read error may account for a junction end that differs from germline. The V call is TRBV10-3, the J call TRBJ2-5, with 13 bases matching TRBD2. This CDR3 contains 16 residues. CDR1 is ENHRY and CDR2 is SYGVKD in the germline V gene. CDR3 in amino acids: CAIPLAGGPYPYGQCF. Here the CDR3 DNA reads TGTGCCATCCCACTAGCGGGAGGGCCTTACCCTTACGGGCAGTGCTTC.

This sequence joins TRBV4-1 and TRBJ2-1; D ambiguous. The CDR3 has 17 amino acids. Germline V gene data show CDR1 as MGHRA and CDR2 as YSYEKL. V lost 2 bases and J lost 0, with 14 bases in between. This CDR3 reads CASSQRLGESSYNEQFF. CDR3 in DNA: TGCGCCAGCAGCCAAAGGCTAGGTGAAAGCTCCTACAATGAGCAGTTCTTC.

The CDR3, as DNA: TGTGCCAGTAGTGTCGACAGGGGCGCCGGCACCGGGGAGCTGTTTTTT. It is translated as CASSVDRGAGTGELFF. The chain recombines TRBV19 with TRBJ2-2, with 8 bases that match TRBD1. The CDR3 is 16 residues long. Germline loops: CDR1 LNHDA, CDR2 SQIVND (reference sequence). Trimming at V came to 5 bases and at J to 4 bases, leaving 9 bases not matched to a gene.

On this clonotype: Germline and junction disagree at one end, which may indicate a read error. The rearrangement joins TRBV11-2 to TRBJ2-3; TRBD1 might be the D (6 bases). Per germline, CDR1 SGHAT and CDR2 FQNNGV. This CDR3 has 15 residues. The CDR3 here is CTSSPSGVWTDTQYF. The CDR3 nucleotides read TGCACCAGCAGCCCCAGTGGGGTATGGACAGATACTCAGTATTTT.